The 26 T cell receptor beta chains below were found in one sample sequenced in a study of CD8+ T cells in alopecia areata. Extraction of RNA preceded its reverse transcription into cDNA, which served as the sequencing template. Clones were sequenced by immunoSEQ multiplex PCR, and TCRdb holds only the in-frame ones, with some missing. The table lists 200,000 to 300,000 clones, with no singletons. It was with CD4, CD8alpha, NKG2D, NKG2ACE and other markers that pooled cutaneous lymph node cells were sorted. Sample: CD4+ T cells sorted from a lymph node. These receptors all come from a C3H/HeJ mouse with alopecia areata. MHC haplotype of the mouse line: H2-k.

In the case of this clone: Genes and germline come from the mouse. Partial CDR3 DNA: TGTGCCAGCAGTGAGACAGGGTTCCCCGGG. Encoded protein: CASSETGFPG. The whole CDR3 is CASSETGFPGQLYF. The V call is TRBV13-1, the J call TRBJ2-2, with TRBD1 identical over 7 bases. The CDR3 extends 4 residues past the end of the read, so its final part is completed from the germline J gene. Germline lookup yields CDR1 NSHNY and CDR2 SYGAGN. The CDR3 sequence is 14 residues long. J lost 6 bases, V lost 2 bases, and 4 bases had no gene match.

This clone has only a few counts. Gene names and germline refer to mouse. The observed sequence ends 4 residues before the CDR3 terminus, with the missing tail filled in from the germline J gene. V is TRBV31 and J is TRBJ1-2; 8 positions agree with TRBD1. V was pared by 2 bases and J by 4 bases, with 6 bases of the junction left unmatched. The germline V gene has CDR1 GKSSPN and CDR2 SITVG. This CDR3 has 14 residues. Partial CDR3 DNA: TGTGCCTGGAGTTCCGGGACAGGAGGCTCC. It encodes CAWSSGTGGS. The complete CDR3 protein is CAWSSGTGGSDYTF.

This clone was detected only a few times. Gene and germline names: mouse. The read ends 4 residues early relative to the CDR3; the germline J gene fills the gap. This rearrangement joins TRBV5 to TRBJ2-2, with 12 bases fitting TRBD2. Trimming took 4 bases from V and 6 from J; bases not matched to a gene: 6. CDR3 size: 16 residues. CDR1 and CDR2 (germline): LGHNA, YNLKQL (reference sequence). The chain's CDR3 is CASSPGLGGIAGQLYF. Partial CDR3 DNA: TGTGCCAGCAGCCCAGGACTGGGGGGGATCGCCGGG.

This clone turned up a few times. Gene names are the mouse ones. Coverage ceases 4 residues before the CDR3 finishes, and the germline J gene fills in the end. This chain links TRBV13-2 with TRBJ2-2, with 9 bases aligning to TRBD2. With 0 bases clipped from V and 3 bases from J, the junction kept 3 bases outside the gene matches. CDR1 NNHNN and CDR2 SYGAGS come from the germline V gene (reference sequence). CDR3 size: 16 residues. Incomplete CDR3 DNA: TGTGCCAGCGGTGATGCTAACTGGGGGGACACCGGG. Translation: CASGDANWGDTG. The whole CDR3 sequence reads CASGDANWGDTGQLYF.

In the case of this clone: Gene names and germline match the mouse. The CDR3 extends 4 residues past the end of the read, so its final part is completed from the germline J gene. This chain links TRBV29 with TRBJ1-2, with D possibly being TRBD1 (5 bases). The CDR3 loop spans 18 amino acids. Germline CDR1 and CDR2: MSHET and SYDVDS. Trimming took 2 bases from V and 1 from J, leaving 20 bases between them. CDR3 residues: CASSLVGDAGEGNSDYTF. CDR3 DNA (partial): TGTGCTAGCAGTTTAGTGGGGGATGCGGGAGAGGGAAACTCC. The entire variable domain, with the rest obtained from reference TRBV29 and TRBJ1-2, is as follows: DMKVTQMPRYLIKRMGENVLLECGQDMSHETMYWYRQDPGLGLQLIYISYDVDSNSEGDIPKGYRVSRKKREHFSLILDSAKTNQTSVYFCASSLVGDAGEGNSDYTFGSGTRLLVI.

The table lists this clone with a few counts. The genes are named according to mouse. The read comes to an end 4 residues before the CDR3 does, leaving the germline J gene to fill in the end. At the DNA level, this CDR3 is encoded by other sequences in the same sample as well. This sequence joins TRBV5 and TRBJ2-4; 7 bases match TRBD2. Germline V CDR1 and CDR2: LGHNA, YNLKQL (reference sequence). V dropped 0 bases and J dropped 0; count of bases not matched to a gene: 6. The CDR3 has 17 residues. The CDR3 DNA, read in part, is TGTGCCAGCAGCCAAGAGGCTGGGGGTGCTAGTCAAAAC. Protein product: CASSQEAGGASQN. The whole CDR3 sequence reads CASSQEAGGASQNTLYF.

This clone was counted between two and nine times. Germline and genes: mouse. This same CDR3 is encoded by further DNA sequences in the sample. CDR3 amino acids: CASGGRDWGNTLYF. The covered CDR3 bases are TGTGCCAGCGGTGGCCGGGACTGGGGTAAC. The rearrangement uses TRBV13-2 and TRBJ2-4, with TRBD2 identical over 10 bases. The read ends 4 residues early relative to the CDR3; the germline J gene fills the gap. Germline V gives CDR1 NNHNN, CDR2 SYGAGS (reference sequence). The CDR3 covers 14 residues.

In this sample, this clone turned up a few times. The germline and genes are mouse ones. The CDR3 extends 4 residues past the end of the read, so its final part is completed from the germline J gene. Other DNA sequences from this sample encode an identical CDR3 as well. This chain joins TRBV31 and TRBJ2-3, with 8 bases that match TRBD2. CDR3 length equals 15 residues. In germline, CDR1 is GKSSPN, CDR2 SITVG. With V trimmed by 0 bases and J by 2 bases, 4 bases remained unmatched. Here the CDR3 reads CAWSLGGRAAETLYF. Incomplete CDR3 DNA: TGTGCCTGGAGTCTGGGGGGGCGTGCTGCAGAA.

The sample holds a few counts of this clone. The gene names given are mouse names. The read finishes 4 residues shy of the CDR3 end, and the germline J gene is used to complete it. The chain combines TRBV4 with TRBJ2-4, with TRBD2 matching over 8 bases. The CDR3 has 14 amino acids. Trimming cost V 5 bases and J 1 base; bases outside gene matches: 2. Germline V CDR1 and CDR2: LGHDT, YNNKQL (reference sequence). The CDR3 DNA, read in part, is TGTGCCAGCAGCCAACTGGGGGGTCAAAAC. The encoded protein is CASSQLGGQN. Given in full, the CDR3 is CASSQLGGQNTLYF.

In regard to this clone: The listed genes are named as in mouse. Other DNA sequences in the sample encode the same CDR3. Incomplete CDR3 DNA: TGTGCCAGCAGGGCCGGGACAGGGGGCTCCTAT. It is translated as CASRAGTGGSY. The entire CDR3 protein reads CASRAGTGGSYEQYF. This chain uses TRBV19 with TRBJ2-7; 11 nucleotides line up with TRBD1. The read ends 4 residues shy of where the CDR3 ends; the end is completed using the germline J gene. V lost 5 bases to trimming and J lost 0 bases; unmatched junction nucleotides: 4. Germline CDR1 and CDR2: FNHDT and SITEND (reference sequence). This CDR3 spans 15 amino acids.

This clone came up a few times. Gene names and germline match the mouse. The same CDR3 is also encoded by other DNA sequences in this sample. CDR3 bases read: TGTGCCAGCAGTGAGCAGGGTAGTGCAGAA. This translates into CASSEQGSAE. The CDR3 in its entirety is CASSEQGSAETLYF. The chain uses TRBV13-3 and TRBJ2-3; the D gene is possibly TRBD1 (5 bases). The CDR3 goes on 4 residues after the read ends, and that part is filled in from the germline J gene. Between the trimmed V and J ends, which lost 2 bases and 0 bases, there was a span of 7 bases. This CDR3 spans 14 amino acids. CDR1 and CDR2 (germline): NNHDY, SYVADS.

In regard to this clone: Mouse gene names apply. The CDR3 protein is CTCSANLWGGYAEQFF. The DNA read from the CDR3 is TGCACCTGCAGTGCAAATCTCTGGGGGGGTTATGCT. V gene TRBV1 combines with J gene TRBJ2-1; TRBD2 matches at 9 bases. The read ends 4 residues before the CDR3 terminus; that terminus is restored from the germline J gene. This CDR3 contains 16 residues. The germline V gene encodes CDR1 NSQYPW and CDR2 LRSPGD (reference sequence). The trim removed 2 bases at V and 4 bases at J, leaving 6 bases unmatched. The full variable domain, in which reference TRBV1 and TRBJ2-1 provide the parts outside the CDR3, is VTLLEQNPRWRLVPRGQAVNLRCILKNSQYPWMSWYQQDLQKQLQWLFTLRSPGDKEVKSLPGADYLATRVTDTELRLQVANMSQGRTLYCTCSANLWGGYAEQFFGPGTRLTVL.

This clone has just a few counts. Germline and genes here are mouse. Read sequence stops 4 residues before the CDR3 end, and the germline J gene provides the missing end. At the DNA level, this CDR3 is encoded by other sequences in the same sample as well. J is TRBJ1-1 and V is TRBV5; D unclear. Deletions cut 4 bases from V and 3 bases from J, with 6 bases between. Germline values: CDR1 LGHNA, CDR2 YNLKQL (reference sequence). CDR3 length: 12 residues. The chain's CDR3 is CASSPQDTEVFF. The DNA read from the CDR3 is TGTGCCAGCAGCCCACAAGACACA.

Concerning this clone: Gene labels here are mouse ones. The read ends 4 residues early relative to the CDR3; the germline J gene fills the gap. The J gene is TRBJ1-2, the V gene TRBV13-1, with TRBD1 matching 7 bases. Germline CDR1 and CDR2: NSHNY and SYGAGN. This CDR3 contains 14 residues. V gave up 1 base and J gave up 4 bases; unmatched junction bases: 4. Incomplete CDR3 DNA: TGTGCCAGCAGTGATCACAGGGGAGGCTCC. Its translation: CASSDHRGGS. The full-length CDR3 reads as CASSDHRGGSDYTF.

This clone has only a few counts. This could be a read error, since a much larger clone is one nucleotide away. Gene names denote mouse genes. The read gets to within 4 residues of the CDR3 end, and the germline J gene fills in the rest. The chain has TRBV14 and TRBJ2-2; 8 bases map to TRBD2. With 4 bases clipped from V and 0 bases from J, the junction kept 2 bases outside the gene matches. The germline V gene encodes CDR1 SGHDT and CDR2 FRDEAV. The CDR3 sequence is 15 residues long. The CDR3 bases that were read are TGTGCCAGCAGTCCACTGGGGGCAAACACCGGG. Translated, it gives CASSPLGANTG. The CDR3 in its entirety is CASSPLGANTGQLYF.

As concerns this clone: Here the gene names and germline are mouse. The CDR3 goes on 4 residues after the read ends, and that part is filled in from the germline J gene. The gene calls are TRBV13-3 and TRBJ2-3, with TRBD1 matching over 8 bases. CDR3 length: 15 residues. CDR1 and CDR2 from the germline V gene are NNHDY and SYVADS. V shed 2 bases and J 2 bases; nucleotides not matched to a gene: 4. The CDR3 reads CASSEPGGSAETLYF. The CDR3 DNA, read in part, is TGTGCCAGCAGTGAACCAGGGGGCTCTGCAGAA.

This clone was seen more than once but under ten times. Mouse names are used for the genes. The read ends 4 residues before the CDR3 terminus; that terminus is restored from the germline J gene. The rearrangement uses TRBV5 and TRBJ2-1, with unresolved D. The V gene lost 0 bases and the J gene lost 5 bases, with 5 bases spanning the gap. There are 13 residues in the CDR3. The germline V gene has CDR1 LGHNA and CDR2 YNLKQL (reference sequence). The CDR3 loop reads CASSQDTNAEQFF. The CDR3 DNA, read in part, is TGTGCCAGCAGCCAAGATACAAATGCT.

This clone was observed a few times. Gene names refer to mouse genes. The read terminates 4 residues before the CDR3 end, so the remaining end is supplied by the germline J gene. Other DNA sequences from this sample encode an identical CDR3 as well. This rearrangement joins TRBV13-2 to TRBJ2-5, with 7 bases matching TRBD1. Germline V gene lookup returns CDR1 NNHNN and CDR2 SYGAGS (reference sequence). CDR3 size: 13 residues. The sequenced CDR3 bases are TGTGCCAGCGGTCGGGACAGAAAAGAC. Amino acid sequence: CASGRDRKD. From start to end, the CDR3 is CASGRDRKDTQYF.

A remark on this clone: Gene labels here are mouse ones. The observed sequence ends 4 residues before the CDR3 terminus, with the missing tail filled in from the germline J gene. The gene calls are TRBV17 and TRBJ2-7; 9 bases are a match to TRBD1. Germline CDR1 MNHDT, CDR2 YYDKIL. The CDR3 is made up of 12 amino acids. The DNA read from the CDR3 is TGTGCTAGCAGTGGGGACAGGGAT. Its protein product is CASSGDRD. From start to end, the CDR3 is CASSGDRDEQYF.

Of note for this clone: Any gene name here is a mouse gene name. The read terminates 4 residues before the CDR3 end, so the remaining end is supplied by the germline J gene. This chain links TRBV31 with TRBJ2-1; the D gene is possibly TRBD2 (7 bases). From germline, CDR1 is GKSSPN and CDR2 SITVG. The CDR3 is made up of 13 amino acids. Partial CDR3 DNA: TGTGCCTGGAGTCTAGAGGGGGGGACT. Encoded protein: CAWSLEGGT. The whole CDR3 protein is CAWSLEGGTEQFF. The full variable domain, with the rest looked up from reference TRBV31 and TRBJ2-1, is AQTIHQWPVAEIKAVGSPLSLGCTIKGKSSPNLYWYWQATGGTLQQLFYSITVGQVESVVQLNLSASRPKDDQFILSTEKLLLSHSGFYLCAWSLEGGTEQFFGPGTRLTVL.

Of note for this clone: Gene names refer to mouse genes. The CDR3 end is not reached by the read, which stops 4 residues before it; the germline J gene fills it in. Other nucleotide sequences in the sample specify the same CDR3. The chain combines TRBV31 with TRBJ1-2; 8 bases are a match to TRBD1. In germline, CDR1 is GKSSPN, CDR2 SITVG. CDR3 length: 14 amino acids. Here the CDR3 reads CAWSHGQGRSDYTF. The covered CDR3 bases are TGTGCCTGGAGCCACGGACAGGGAAGGTCC. Drawing the rest from reference TRBV31 and TRBJ1-2, the complete variable domain is AQTIHQWPVAEIKAVGSPLSLGCTIKGKSSPNLYWYWQATGGTLQQLFYSITVGQVESVVQLNLSASRPKDDQFILSTEKLLLSHSGFYLCAWSHGQGRSDYTFGSGTRLLVI.

About this clone: The germline and genes are mouse ones. Read coverage stops 4 residues before the CDR3 terminus; the germline J gene supplies the remainder. The chain is built from TRBV17 and TRBJ2-3; 7 bases are shared with TRBD2. The CDR3 spans 15 residues. Germline values: CDR1 MNHDT, CDR2 YYDKIL. V gave up 3 bases and J gave up 3 bases; unmatched junction bases: 6. The DNA read from the CDR3 is TGTGCTAGCAGTAGTCTGGGGGATCGAGCAGAA. Translated, it gives CASSSLGDRAE. The whole CDR3 is CASSSLGDRAETLYF.

A few counts support this clone. Genes and germline come from the mouse. The CDR3 end falls 4 residues outside the read, so it is completed with the germline J gene. The chain carries TRBV13-2 and TRBJ1-1; a weak D match, TRBD1 (6 bases). There are 15 residues in the CDR3. The germline CDR1 and CDR2 sequences are NNHNN and SYGAGS (reference sequence). CDR3 bases read: TGTGCCAGCGGTGATGCCCGGACTGGGGGGCGA. This gives the protein CASGDARTGGR. The whole CDR3 is CASGDARTGGREVFF.

In this sample, this clone turned up a few times. Gene names are the mouse ones. From the germline J gene comes the end of the CDR3, since the read stops 3 residues before it. The chain links TRBV31 to TRBJ1-6, with D hard to call. TRBJ1-6 is an ORF; its function is uncertain. The V gene's germline CDR1 is GKSSPN and CDR2 SITVG. V lost 5 bases, J lost 0 bases, and 11 bases lay in between. This CDR3 is built from 15 residues. The CDR3 bases that were read are TGTGCCTGGGTCTACCAGAATTCCTATAATTCGCCC. Translated: CAWVYQNSYNSP. The entire CDR3 sequence reads CAWVYQNSYNSPLYF.

This clone showed up just a few times. Gene and germline names: mouse. The read ends 3 residues early relative to the CDR3; the germline J gene fills the gap. The same CDR3 can be traced to other DNA sequences in this sample. V and J are TRBV13-2 and TRBJ1-6, with TRBD1 as a possible D gene (5 bases). TRBJ1-6 falls under the ORF class, with uncertain function. Trimming left V 0 bases short and J 6 bases short, with 7 bases between. Germline-derived CDR1 and CDR2 are NNHNN and SYGAGS (reference sequence). This CDR3 is 14 amino acids long. The CDR3 region is CASGDAGGNSPLYF. The sequenced CDR3 bases are TGTGCCAGCGGTGATGCGGGGGGTAATTCGCCC.

A few counts support this clone. Gene and germline names: mouse. Read data end 4 residues before the CDR3 end; the end is taken from the germline J gene. The J gene is TRBJ2-7, the V gene TRBV13-1; D perhaps matches TRBD2 (5 bases). The length of the CDR3 is 13 residues. Germline CDR1 reads NSHNY; CDR2 reads SYGAGN. CDR3 sequence reads: CASSDAWAYEQYF. CDR3 bases read: TGTGCCAGCAGTGATGCCTGGGCTTAT.